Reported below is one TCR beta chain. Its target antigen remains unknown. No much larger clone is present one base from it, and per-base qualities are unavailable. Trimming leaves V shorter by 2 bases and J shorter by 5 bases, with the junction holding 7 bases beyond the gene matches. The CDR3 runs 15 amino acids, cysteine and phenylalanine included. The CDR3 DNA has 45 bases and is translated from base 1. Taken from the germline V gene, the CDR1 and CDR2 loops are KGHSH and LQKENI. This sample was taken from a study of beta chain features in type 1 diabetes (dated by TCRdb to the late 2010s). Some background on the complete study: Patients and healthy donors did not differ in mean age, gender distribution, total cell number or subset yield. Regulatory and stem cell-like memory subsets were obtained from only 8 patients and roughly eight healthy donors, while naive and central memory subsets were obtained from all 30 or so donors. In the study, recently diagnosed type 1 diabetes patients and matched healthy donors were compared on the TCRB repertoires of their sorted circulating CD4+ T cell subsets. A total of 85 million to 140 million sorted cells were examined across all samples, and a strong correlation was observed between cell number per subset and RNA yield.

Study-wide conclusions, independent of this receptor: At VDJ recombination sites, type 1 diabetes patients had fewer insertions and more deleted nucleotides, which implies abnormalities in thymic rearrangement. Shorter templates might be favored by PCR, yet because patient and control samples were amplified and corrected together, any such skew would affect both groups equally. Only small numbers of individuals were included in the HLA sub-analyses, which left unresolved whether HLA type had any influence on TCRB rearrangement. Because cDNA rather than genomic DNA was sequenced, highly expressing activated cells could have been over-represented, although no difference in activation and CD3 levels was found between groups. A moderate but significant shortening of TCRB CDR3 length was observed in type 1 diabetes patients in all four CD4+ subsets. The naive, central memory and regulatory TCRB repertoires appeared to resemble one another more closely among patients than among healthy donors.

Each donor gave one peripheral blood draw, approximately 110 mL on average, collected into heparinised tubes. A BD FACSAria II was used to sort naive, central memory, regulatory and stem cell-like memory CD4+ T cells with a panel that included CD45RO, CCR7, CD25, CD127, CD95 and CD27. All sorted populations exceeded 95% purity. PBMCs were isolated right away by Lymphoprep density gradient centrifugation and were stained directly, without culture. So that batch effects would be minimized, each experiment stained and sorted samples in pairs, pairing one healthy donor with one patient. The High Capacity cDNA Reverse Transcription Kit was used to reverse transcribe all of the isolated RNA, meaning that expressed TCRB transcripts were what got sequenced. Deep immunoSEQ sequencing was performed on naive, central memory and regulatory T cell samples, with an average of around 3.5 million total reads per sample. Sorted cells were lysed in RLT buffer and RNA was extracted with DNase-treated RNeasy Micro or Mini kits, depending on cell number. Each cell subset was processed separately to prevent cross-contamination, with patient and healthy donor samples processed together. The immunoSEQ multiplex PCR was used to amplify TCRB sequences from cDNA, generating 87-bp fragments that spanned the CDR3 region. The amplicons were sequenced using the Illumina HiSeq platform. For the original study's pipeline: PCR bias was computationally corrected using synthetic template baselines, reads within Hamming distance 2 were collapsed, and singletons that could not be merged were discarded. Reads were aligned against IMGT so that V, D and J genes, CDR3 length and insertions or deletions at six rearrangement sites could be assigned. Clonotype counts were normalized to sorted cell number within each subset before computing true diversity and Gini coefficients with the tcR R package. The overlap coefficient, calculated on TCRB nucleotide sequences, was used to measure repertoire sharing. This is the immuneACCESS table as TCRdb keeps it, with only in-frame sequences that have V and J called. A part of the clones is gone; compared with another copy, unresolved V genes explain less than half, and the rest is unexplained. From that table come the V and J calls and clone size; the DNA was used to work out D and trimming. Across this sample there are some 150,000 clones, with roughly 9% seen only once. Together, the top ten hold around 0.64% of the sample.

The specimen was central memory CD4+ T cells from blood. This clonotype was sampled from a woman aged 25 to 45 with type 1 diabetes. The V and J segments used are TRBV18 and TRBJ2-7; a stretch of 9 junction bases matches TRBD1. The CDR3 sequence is CASSPLQGASHEQYF. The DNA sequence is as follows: TGTGCCAGCTCACCATTACAGGGGGCTAGCCACGAGCAGTACTTC.